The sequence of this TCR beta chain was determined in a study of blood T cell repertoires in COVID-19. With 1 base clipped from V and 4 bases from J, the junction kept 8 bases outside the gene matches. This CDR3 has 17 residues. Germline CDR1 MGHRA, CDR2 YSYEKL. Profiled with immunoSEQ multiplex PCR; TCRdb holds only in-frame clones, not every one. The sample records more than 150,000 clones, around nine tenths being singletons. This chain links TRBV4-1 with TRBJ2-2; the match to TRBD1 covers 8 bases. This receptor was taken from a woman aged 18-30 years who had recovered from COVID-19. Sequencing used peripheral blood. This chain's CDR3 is CASSQARTGSITGELFF. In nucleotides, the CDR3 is TGCGCCAGCAGCCAAGCCAGGACAGGGAGTATCACCGGGGAGCTGTTTTTT.